Each of the 29 T cell receptor beta chains below was sequenced from the same sample in a study of spatial heterogeneity in lung cancer. The study, taken as a whole, reports: Counts of expanded alpha and beta TCRs within tumors tracked the tumor nonsynonymous mutation count.

No cognate antigen is known for these TCRs. Each CDR3 protein gets one entry after TCRdb re-called the 5' RACE reads with MiXCR. Of a few thousand distinct CDR3 sequences in the sample, 5.5% to 6.5% were seen once. Time point specified: sample taken at primary tumor resection. The sequenced sample was lung tumor tissue, obtained at surgery. The receptors here all came from a female donor with early-stage non-small cell lung cancer.

Judged by abundance, this clonotype is medium-sized (0.01 to 0.1%). The V gene is TRBV4-2, the J gene TRBJ2-6; D possibly corresponds to TRBD1 (6 bases). There are 17 residues in the CDR3. Germline lookup yields CDR1 LGHNA and CDR2 YNFKEQ. V was pared by 2 bases and J by 0 bases, with 11 bases between. CDR3 nucleotide sequence: TGTGCCAGCAGCCAACAATGGACAGCCTCTGGGGCCAACGTCCTGACTTTC. Residues: CASSQQWTASGANVLTF.

V is TRBV20-1 and J is TRBJ1-1; D not resolved. This CDR3 is built from 13 residues. CDR1 and CDR2 from the germline V gene are DFQATT and SNEGSKA (reference sequence). V shed 4 bases and J shed 7 bases, with 16 bases lying between them. The CDR3 nucleotides are TGCAGTGCTAAGACCCTAAGCGGGGATGAAGCTTTCTTT. Its translation is CSAKTLSGDEAFF.

By proportion, this clonotype is large. J is TRBJ2-1 and V is TRBV28, with TRBD2 matching over 14 bases. J gave up 7 bases and V 5 bases, and 10 bases lay outside the gene matches. CDR1 is MDHEN, CDR2 SYDVKM, per germline. The CDR3 runs to 17 residues. CDR3 in DNA: TGTGCCAGCAGTCCGGGACTAGCGGGAGCAGGGAGGAATGAGCAGTTCTTC. Translating gives CASSPGLAGAGRNEQFF.

This clonotype is categorized as medium-sized (0.01 to 0.1%). The V and J genes are TRBV12-3 or TRBV12-4 and TRBJ1-5; weak D call: TRBD1 (5 bases). Trimming removed 1 base at V and 2 bases at J, with 6 bases between. This CDR3 spans 14 amino acids. CDR3 in amino acids: CASSLGGGNQPQHF. CDR3 coding DNA: TGTGCCAGCAGTTTAGGGGGGGGCAATCAGCCCCAGCATTTT.

This clonotype is categorized as medium-sized. The rearrangement links TRBV10-2 to TRBJ1-1, with D perhaps matching TRBD1 (5 bases). This CDR3 comprises 16 residues. V lost 3 bases to trimming and J lost 3 bases, with 17 bases between them. Per germline, CDR1 WSHSY and CDR2 SAAADI. The DNA of the CDR3 is TGCGCCAGCAGTGAAGCCGGGACCCGAGGGGACACTGAAGCTTTCTTT. This gives the protein CASSEAGTRGDTEAFF.

By its share, this clonotype is medium-sized. V is TRBV7-9 and J is TRBJ2-1; D is perhaps TRBD2 (6 bases). The CDR3 is 15 residues long. Germline V CDR1 and CDR2: SEHNR, FQNEAQ (reference sequence). Trimming removed 0 bases from V and 6 bases from J, with 12 bases in between. The CDR3 reads CASSLARGLINEQFF. The CDR3 DNA follows: TGTGCCAGCAGCTTAGCGCGGGGACTGATCAATGAGCAGTTCTTC.

This clonotype is termed medium-sized (0.01 to 0.1%). The V gene is TRBV20-1, the J gene TRBJ1-2, with D maybe TRBD1 (5 bases). V dropped 0 bases and J dropped 5 bases, with 13 bases sitting between them. The CDR3 covers 14 residues. CDR1 is DFQATT and CDR2 is SNEGSKA in the germline V gene (reference sequence). The CDR3 loop reads CSARETGTDYGYTF. The DNA for the CDR3 is TGCAGTGCTAGAGAGACCGGGACGGATTATGGCTACACCTTC.

By sample share, this clonotype is large. V and J are TRBV7-8 and TRBJ2-1; D is tentatively TRBD1 or TRBD2 (5 bases each). This CDR3 comprises 16 residues. The germline V gene has CDR1 SGHVS and CDR2 FQNEAQ. Trimming took 5 bases from V and 5 from J, leaving 19 bases between them. The CDR3 DNA reads TGTGCCAGCAGCCCTACGACTCCTAAGGGACACAATGAGCAGTTCTTC. This translates into CASSPTTPKGHNEQFF.

By frequency in the sample, this clonotype is medium-sized (0.01 to 0.1%). This chain links TRBV7-2 with TRBJ2-2, with 9 bases identical to TRBD2. The CDR3 extends over 15 amino acids. Germline values: CDR1 SGHTA, CDR2 FQGNSA. Trimming took 6 bases from V and 6 from J; bases not matched to a gene: 8. CDR3 nucleotide sequence: TGTGCCAGCAGTTTTAGCGGGAGTGGGTCCGGGGAGCTGTTTTTT. Protein sequence: CASSFSGSGSGELFF.

This clonotype is medium-sized within its sample. J is TRBJ1-2 and V is TRBV28; perhaps TRBD1 as D (6 bases). V gave up 1 base and J gave up 7 bases, with 16 bases separating them. Germline V gene data show CDR1 as MDHEN and CDR2 as SYDVKM. The length of the CDR3 is 15 residues. The CDR3 DNA reads TGTGCCAGCAGTTTATTGAGTTTCAGGGGAGGTGGCTACACCTTC. Its translation is CASSLLSFRGGGYTF.

By sample fraction, this clonotype is medium-sized (0.01 to 0.1%). This chain connects TRBV6-6 to TRBJ2-1; D is ambiguous. Trimming removed 2 bases from V and 2 bases from J, with 4 bases in between. This CDR3 spans 13 amino acids. Germline CDR1 and CDR2: MNHNY and SVGAGI (reference sequence). The CDR3 spells CASSYDTYNEQFF. The CDR3 DNA is TGTGCCAGCAGTTACGACACCTACAATGAGCAGTTCTTC.

This clonotype is labeled large. The chain is built from TRBV27 and TRBJ2-3, with no clear D. The V end lost 7 bases, the J end lost 0 bases, and 8 bases lay between the germline ends. The germline CDR1 and CDR2 sequences are MNHEY and SMNVEV (reference sequence). The CDR3 is 13 amino acids. Here the CDR3 reads CASTRLSTDTQYF. The CDR3 bases are TGTGCCAGCACAAGGCTAAGCACAGATACGCAGTATTTT.

By sample fraction, this clonotype is medium-sized (0.01 to 0.1%). This chain links TRBV28 with TRBJ2-1, with D unresolved. V lost 2 bases and J 0 bases, leaving 8 bases between the germline ends. Germline V gene data show CDR1 as MDHEN and CDR2 as SYDVKM. The CDR3 extends over 15 amino acids. The chain's CDR3 is CASSLDFNSYNEQFF. CDR3 DNA sequence: TGTGCCAGCAGTTTAGACTTTAACTCCTACAATGAGCAGTTCTTC.

This clonotype is deemed medium-sized (0.01 to 0.1%). The chain is built from TRBV12-3 or TRBV12-4 and TRBJ2-2; TRBD1 is a possible D gene (5 bases). V was pared by 7 bases and J by 2 bases, with 14 bases between. CDR3 size: 15 residues. This CDR3 reads CASKWGSTNTGELFF. The CDR3 nucleotides read TGTGCCAGCAAGTGGGGCAGTACAAACACCGGGGAGCTGTTTTTT.

In its sample, this clonotype was seen many times. V and J are TRBV2 and TRBJ1-2; no definite D call. Trimming took 6 bases from V and 3 from J, leaving 11 bases between them. Germline V gene sequence: CDR1 SNHLY, CDR2 FYNNEI. The CDR3 has 13 residues. In nucleotides, the CDR3 is TGTGCCAGCAGGGGAACCGCCGACTATGGCTACACCTTC. Translating gives CASRGTADYGYTF.

This clonotype occurred many times. This sequence joins TRBV20-1 and TRBJ1-4, with TRBD1 identical over 8 bases. The CDR3 has 13 residues. V trimming: 5 bases; J trimming: 3 bases; junction bases outside the gene matches: 2. Germline V lookup: CDR1 DFQATT, CDR2 SNEGSKA (reference sequence). CDR3 region: CSAGQGSNEKLFF. The CDR3 DNA reads as TGCAGTGCTGGACAGGGATCTAATGAAAAACTGTTTTTT.

This clonotype ranks as medium-sized. V usage is TRBV12-3 or TRBV12-4 and J usage is TRBJ1-5; possible D gene TRBD1, 5 bases. V shed 6 bases and J shed 7 bases, with 13 bases lying between them. The CDR3 consists of 13 residues. The CDR3 reads CASSPGGKQPQHF. CDR3 DNA sequence: TGTGCCAGCAGCCCCGGGGGGAAACAGCCCCAGCATTTT.

This clonotype is labeled as medium-sized. The genes are TRBV7-2 and TRBJ2-4, with D possibly TRBD1 on 5 matching bases. Germline loops: CDR1 SGHTA, CDR2 FQGNSA. Trimming stripped 2 bases from V and 8 bases from J, with 16 bases between. The length of the CDR3 is 15 residues. The CDR3: CASSLMQGGMDIQYF. DNA of the CDR3: TGTGCCAGCAGCTTAATGCAGGGCGGTATGGACATTCAGTACTTC.

This clonotype qualifies as large. The gene calls are TRBV28 and TRBJ1-2; D ambiguous. V was clipped by 4 bases and J by 3 bases, with 3 bases between them. Germline V gene sequence: CDR1 MDHEN, CDR2 SYDVKM. This CDR3 comprises 11 residues. The CDR3 sequence is CASSSDYGYTF. CDR3 coding DNA: TGTGCCAGCAGTTCAGACTATGGCTACACCTTC.

By share of the sample, this clonotype is medium-sized (0.01 to 0.1%). V gene TRBV10-3 combines with J gene TRBJ2-2, with D perhaps matching TRBD1 (6 bases). V dropped 3 bases and J dropped 6 bases, with 11 bases sitting between them. The CDR3 extends over 14 amino acids. Looked up from germline, CDR1 is ENHRY and CDR2 is SYGVKD. The CDR3 coding sequence is TGTGCCATCAGTGACGGGACAAATGCCGGGGAGCTGTTTTTT. Its protein product is CAISDGTNAGELFF.

The table lists this clonotype with many counts. The chain joins TRBV2 to TRBJ1-5; D is perhaps TRBD1 (6 bases). Germline assignment: CDR1 SNHLY and CDR2 FYNNEI. This CDR3 spans 13 amino acids. V lost 4 bases and J 6 bases, leaving 10 bases between the germline ends. CDR3 in amino acids: CASSGEQGQPQHF. The CDR3 coding sequence is TGTGCCAGCAGTGGGGAACAGGGTCAGCCCCAGCATTTT. Based on the CDR3 plus reference TRBV2 and TRBJ1-5, the full variable domain is EPEVTQTPSHQVTQMGQEVILRCVPISNHLYFYWYRQILGQKVEFLVSFYNNEISEKSEIFDDQFSVERPDGSNFTLKIRSTKLEDSAMYFCASSGEQGQPQHFGDGTRLSIL.

By share, this clonotype counts as medium-sized (0.01 to 0.1%). The rearrangement joins TRBV6-6 to TRBJ2-5; a weak D match, TRBD2 (5 bases). The germline V gene encodes CDR1 MNHNY and CDR2 SVGAGI (reference sequence). CDR3 length equals 12 residues. V gave up 10 bases and J gave up 5 bases, with 14 bases separating them. This CDR3 reads CATDPRGETQYF. The CDR3 DNA follows: TGTGCCACGGATCCCCGAGGGGAGACCCAGTACTTC.

This clonotype is deemed medium-sized. The rearrangement links TRBV12-3 or TRBV12-4 to TRBJ2-1; TRBD2 agrees at 11 bases. The CDR3 loop spans 15 amino acids. V trimming: 1 base; J trimming: 4 bases; junction bases outside the gene matches: 0. The CDR3 is CASSLGTSGYNEQFF. The CDR3 coding sequence is TGTGCCAGCAGTTTAGGGACTAGCGGGTACAATGAGCAGTTCTTC.

Sample share makes this clonotype medium-sized (0.01 to 0.1%). The chain carries TRBV5-1 and TRBJ2-5; D unresolved. V was trimmed by 4 bases and J by 2 bases, leaving 15 bases between them. CDR1 and CDR2 (germline): SGHRS, YFSETQ. The CDR3 runs 15 residues. CDR3 DNA: TGCGCCAGCAGCCAAGTCTTGGGCGGTCAAGAGACCCAGTACTTC. This gives the protein CASSQVLGGQETQYF.

This clonotype counts as medium-sized (0.01 to 0.1%). This chain uses TRBV12-5 with TRBJ2-1; 10 nucleotides line up with TRBD1. The V gene end was trimmed by 3 bases and the J gene end by 7 bases; junction bases not matched to a gene: 12. Per the germline V gene, CDR1 is LGHNT and CDR2 is FRNRAP. This CDR3 contains 17 residues. The CDR3 nucleotides read TGTGCTAGTGGTTTAGGGGTCGGGACAGGGGCCAATAATGAGCAGTTCTTC. Residues: CASGLGVGTGANNEQFF.

The table lists this clonotype with many counts. V is TRBV12-3 or TRBV12-4 and J is TRBJ1-1; D remains unclear. V was clipped by 6 bases and J by 6 bases, with 17 bases between them. This CDR3 is 14 amino acids long. This CDR3 reads CASSLGYRRAEAFF. The CDR3 nucleotides read TGTGCCAGCAGCCTGGGCTACAGAAGGGCTGAAGCTTTCTTT.

This clonotype is medium-sized (0.01 to 0.1%) within its sample. V usage is TRBV4-3 and J usage is TRBJ2-1, with D tentatively TRBD2 (6 bases). Germline V gives CDR1 LGHNA, CDR2 YSLEER. Trimming took 6 bases from V and 7 from J, leaving 19 bases between them. The CDR3 contains 15 residues. The CDR3 protein is CASSLREVRKNEQFF. Written as DNA, the CDR3 is TGCGCCAGCAGTTTGCGGGAAGTGCGGAAAAATGAGCAGTTCTTC.

This clonotype is classed as large. J is TRBJ2-3 and V is TRBV2; the match to TRBD2 covers 8 bases. The V gene end was trimmed by 8 bases and the J gene end by 1 base; junction bases not matched to a gene: 2. Per germline, CDR1 SNHLY and CDR2 FYNNEI. The CDR3 extends over 13 amino acids. The CDR3 coding sequence is TGTGCCAGCCGGGAGGGGGGCACAGATACGCAGTATTTT. As protein: CASREGGTDTQYF.

This clonotype counts as medium-sized. The genes are TRBV19 and TRBJ1-5; D is perhaps TRBD1 (5 bases). The germline V gene has CDR1 LNHDA and CDR2 SQIVND (reference sequence). V gave up 6 bases and J gave up 3 bases, with 18 bases separating them. CDR3 length: 16 amino acids. In DNA form, the CDR3 reads TGTGCCAGTAGCCCAGATGGGGACGGACTCAATCAGCCCCAGCATTTT. This sequence encodes CASSPDGDGLNQPQHF.